The 29 T cell receptor beta chains in this list originate from one sample, sequenced in a study of response to subunit inactivated influenza vaccine. TCRdb reprocessed the RT-PCR reads via MiXCR and lists one record per CDR3 protein. The sample records roughly 650,000 distinct CDR3 sequences, 14% being singletons. The input for sequencing was PBMCs from blood, taken around two weeks before vaccination. The receptors were gathered from a man over 45 who received an inactivated influenza vaccine.

Only a few counts were recorded for this clonotype. The rearrangement uses TRBV6-4 and TRBJ2-1; D call uncertain. Trimming left V 5 bases short and J 0 bases short, with 11 bases between. CDR3 length: 15 amino acids. Germline CDR1 reads MRHNA; CDR2 reads SNTAGT. The CDR3 coding sequence is TGTGCCAGCAGTATCGAGGCGAGCTCCTACAATGAGCAGTTCTTC. It encodes CASSIEASSYNEQFF.

J is TRBJ2-1 and V is TRBV9; 13 nucleotides align to TRBD2. The germline gives CDR1 SGDLS, CDR2 YYNGEE. V shed 3 bases and J 5 bases; nucleotides not matched to a gene: 5. The CDR3 consists of 16 residues. The CDR3 nucleotides read TGTGCCAGCAGCGACCCGGGACTAGCGGGAAACAATGAGCAGTTCTTC. Its protein is CASSDPGLAGNNEQFF. Supplemented by reference TRBV9 and TRBJ2-1, the full variable domain reads DSGVTQTPKHLITATGQRVTLRCSPRSGDLSVYWYQQSLDQGLQFLIQYYNGEERAKGNILERFSAQQFPDLHSELNLSSLELGDSALYFCASSDPGLAGNNEQFFGPGTRLTVL.

This chain joins TRBV10-3 and TRBJ1-6; 8 bases agree with TRBD1. Germline assignment: CDR1 ENHRY and CDR2 SYGVKD. The CDR3 has 14 amino acids. After removal of 6 bases from V and 5 bases from J, the junction contained 3 bases not matched to a gene. The CDR3 DNA reads TGTGCCATCAGGCAGACAGGGGATAATTCACCCCTCCACTTT. Translated, it gives CAIRQTGDNSPLHF.

This clonotype was observed a handful of times. V gene TRBV5-1 combines with J gene TRBJ2-4, with D unclear. V lost 4 bases, J lost 5 bases, and 19 bases lay in between. CDR1 is SGHRS and CDR2 is YFSETQ in the germline V gene. CDR3 length: 16 amino acids. CDR3 amino acids: CASSPRLSPRENIQYF. CDR3 bases: TGCGCCAGCAGCCCGAGGCTGTCTCCAAGGGAAAACATTCAGTACTTC.

In this sample, this clonotype turned up many times. The chain carries TRBV6-2 or TRBV6-3 and TRBJ2-1; tentative D call: TRBD2 (6 bases). The CDR3 length is 16 residues. V gave up 5 bases and J gave up 6 bases, with 20 bases separating them. CDR1 is MNHEY, CDR2 SVGEGT, per germline. This CDR3 is CASSKSVGGRRNEQFF. In DNA, the CDR3 is TGTGCCAGCAGTAAAAGTGTCGGGGGAAGACGCAATGAGCAGTTCTTC.

This clonotype was detected only a few times. This chain connects TRBV4-2 to TRBJ2-5; tentative D call: TRBD1 (5 bases). The CDR3 covers 15 residues. V was trimmed by 0 bases and J by 7 bases, leaving 15 bases between them. Germline values: CDR1 LGHNA, CDR2 YNFKEQ. The DNA of the CDR3 is TGTGCCAGCAGCCAAGATGGGGCAGACTGGGGGACCCAGTACTTC. Its protein is CASSQDGADWGTQYF.

This clonotype came up a few times. The CDR3 is CASSLASGPQETQYF. The CDR3 DNA is TGTGCCAGCAGTTTGGCTAGCGGCCCACAAGAGACCCAGTACTTC. The rearrangement joins TRBV12-3 or TRBV12-4 to TRBJ2-5; 7 positions agree with TRBD2. J was trimmed by 2 bases and V by 3 bases; bases with no gene match: 6. CDR3 size: 15 residues.

In its sample, this clonotype was seen a few times. The chain has TRBV6-1 and TRBJ1-4, with TRBD1 matching over 7 bases. V trimming: 5 bases; J trimming: 0 bases; junction bases outside the gene matches: 6. The CDR3 is 16 residues long. CDR1 is MNHNS, CDR2 SASEGT, per germline. CDR3 nucleotides: TGTGCCAGCAGTATCCCGACAGGGACAACTAATGAAAAACTGTTTTTT. Its protein product is CASSIPTGTTNEKLFF.

This sequence joins TRBV6-1 and TRBJ2-2; no clear D. The CDR3 is 13 amino acids. Trimming took 7 bases from V and 4 from J, leaving 10 bases between them. CDR1 MNHNS and CDR2 SASEGT come from the germline V gene. This CDR3 is CASTTQATGELFF. The CDR3 nucleotides read TGTGCCAGCACGACTCAGGCCACCGGGGAGCTGTTTTTT.

This clonotype was detected many times. V is TRBV12-3 or TRBV12-4 and J is TRBJ2-1; weak D call: TRBD2 (5 bases). This CDR3 is built from 11 residues. Trimming cost V 4 bases and J 12 bases, with 10 bases left between them. The CDR3 here is CASSSGLWQFF. The CDR3 region has the DNA TGTGCCAGCAGTTCGGGGTTATGGCAGTTCTTC.

The V call is TRBV28, the J call TRBJ2-1; D is unresolved. The V and J ends lost 7 bases and 1 base respectively, with 17 bases between them. The CDR3 loop spans 16 amino acids. CDR1 MDHEN and CDR2 SYDVKM come from the germline V gene. CDR3 loop: CASNSQGSTSYNEQFF. The CDR3 DNA follows: TGTGCCAGCAATAGCCAAGGGTCGACGTCCTACAATGAGCAGTTCTTC. Combining the CDR3 with reference TRBV28 and TRBJ2-1 gives the whole variable domain DVKVTQSSRYLVKRTGEKVFLECVQDMDHENMFWYRQDPGLGLRLIYFSYDVKMKEKGDIPEGYSVSREKKERFSLILESASTNQTSMYLCASNSQGSTSYNEQFFGPGTRLTVL.

This clonotype was counted many times. V usage is TRBV5-1 and J usage is TRBJ2-1, with 8 nucleotides matching TRBD2. With 0 bases clipped from V and 2 bases from J, the junction kept 4 bases outside the gene matches. The CDR3 has 16 residues. Germline CDR1 reads SGHRS; CDR2 reads YFSETQ. The CDR3: CASSLATGGAYNEQFF. The CDR3 DNA reads as TGCGCCAGCAGCTTGGCCACCGGGGGGGCCTACAATGAGCAGTTCTTC. Full variable domain (rest looked up from reference TRBV5-1 and TRBJ2-1): KAGVTQTPRYLIKTRGQQVTLSCSPISGHRSVSWYQQTPGQGLQFLFEYFSETQRNKGNFPGRFSGRQFSNSRSEMNVSTLELGDSALYLCASSLATGGAYNEQFFGPGTRLTVL.

This clonotype was counted only a few times. The V call is TRBV19, the J call TRBJ2-3; D could derive from TRBD1 or TRBD2 (5 bases each). Germline loops: CDR1 LNHDA, CDR2 SQIVND (reference sequence). This CDR3 is built from 16 residues. The V and J ends lost 7 bases and 8 bases respectively, with 25 bases between them. In DNA form, the CDR3 reads TGTGCCAGTACCTGGGCGGACGGGACGCCACCGGGTACGCAGTATTTT. It specifies CASTWADGTPPGTQYF. Together with reference TRBV19 and TRBJ2-3, the CDR3 gives the full variable domain: DGGITQSPKYLFRKEGQNVTLSCEQNLNHDAMYWYRQDPGQGLRLIYYSQIVNDFQKGDIAEGYSVSREKKESFPLTVTSAQKNPTAFYLCASTWADGTPPGTQYFGPGTRLTVL.

The chain employs TRBV12-3 or TRBV12-4 and TRBJ1-6; TRBD1 matches at 11 bases. Losses at the gene ends were 3 bases for V and 9 bases for J; bases not matched to a gene: 4. The CDR3 is made up of 15 amino acids. The DNA for the CDR3 is TGTGCCAGCAGTTTTTGGACAGGGGGCAGTTCACCCCTCCACTTT. Protein sequence: CASSFWTGGSSPLHF.

With respect to this clonotype: Mismatch with germline at one junction end may stem from a read error. The rearrangement links TRBV3-1 to TRBJ2-7, with D possibly TRBD2 on 5 matching bases. The germline gives CDR1 LGHDT, CDR2 YNNKEL (reference sequence). This CDR3 is 12 amino acids long. CDR3 sequence (DNA): TGTCCCAGCAGCGCGGGTATTAGGGAGCAGTACTTC. Its translation is CPSSAGIREQYF.

This chain joins TRBV11-1 and TRBJ1-3; possibly TRBD1 for D (5 bases). V gave up 5 bases and J gave up 0 bases, with 11 bases separating them. The CDR3 length is 15 residues. In germline, CDR1 is SGHAT, CDR2 FQDESV (reference sequence). The CDR3 DNA is TGTGCCAGCAGCACCGACAGATACTCTGGAAACACCATATATTTT. As protein: CASSTDRYSGNTIYF.

This clonotype was counted at least ten times. The CDR3 bases are TGTGCCAGCAACCTAGCGGGAGTCTCCTACGAGCAGTACTTC. Translation: CASNLAGVSYEQYF. This sequence joins TRBV12-3 or TRBV12-4 and TRBJ2-7; 10 positions agree with TRBD2. The CDR3 consists of 14 residues. V trimming: 7 bases; J trimming: 0 bases; junction bases outside the gene matches: 3.

This clonotype came up a few times. The gene calls are TRBV20-1 and TRBJ2-7; tentatively, D is TRBD1 (6 bases). Germline CDR1 is DFQATT and CDR2 is SNEGSKA (reference sequence). The CDR3 totals 12 residues. V lost 4 bases and J 3 bases, leaving 10 bases between the germline ends. CDR3: CSAMGAFYEQYF. DNA of the CDR3: TGCAGTGCTATGGGGGCGTTCTACGAGCAGTACTTC.

This chain joins TRBV27 and TRBJ1-5; D not resolved. The CDR3 has 15 amino acids. Between the trimmed V and J ends, which lost 2 bases and 0 bases, there was a span of 8 bases. Germline values: CDR1 MNHEY, CDR2 SMNVEV (reference sequence). The CDR3 spells CASSLHSDSNQPQHF. The CDR3 DNA reads TGTGCCAGCAGTTTACACTCGGATAGCAATCAGCCCCAGCATTTT.

A few counts support this clonotype. The CDR3 spells CASRQRGAYEQYF. For the CDR3, the DNA is TGTGCCAGCAGGCAGAGGGGGGCCTACGAGCAGTACTTC. V is TRBV27 and J is TRBJ2-7; D assignment may be TRBD1 or TRBD2 (6 bases each). Germline CDR1 is MNHEY and CDR2 is SMNVEV (reference sequence). The CDR3 has 13 residues. V was trimmed by 6 bases and J by 2 bases, leaving 11 bases between them.

This clonotype was recorded once. J is TRBJ2-1 and V is TRBV7-2; D is perhaps TRBD1 or TRBD2 (5 bases each). V lost 6 bases and J 2 bases, leaving 14 bases between the germline ends. Germline CDR1 is SGHTA and CDR2 is FQGNSA. The CDR3 has 15 amino acids. The CDR3 region has the DNA TGTGCCAGCAGACAAGGGACCGCGGCCTACAATGAGCAGTTCTTC. Its protein product is CASRQGTAAYNEQFF.

This clonotype has more than one count but fewer than ten. V is TRBV7-9 and J is TRBJ2-7; D call uncertain. Germline V gene data show CDR1 as SEHNR and CDR2 as FQNEAQ (reference sequence). The CDR3 covers 12 residues. The V end was cut by 8 bases, the J end by 3 bases, with 11 bases between. CDR3 bases: TGTGCCAGCCGAGACGGATTCTACGAGCAGTACTTC. As protein: CASRDGFYEQYF.

This rearrangement joins TRBV5-5 to TRBJ2-7; the D is unclear. Germline CDR1 reads SGHKS; CDR2 reads YYEKEE (reference sequence). V was pared by 0 bases and J by 2 bases, with 9 bases between. The length of the CDR3 is 14 residues. CDR3 loop: CASSLDYRAYEQYF. The DNA for the CDR3 is TGTGCCAGCAGCTTGGACTACCGAGCCTACGAGCAGTACTTC.

This clonotype was detected only once. The chain links TRBV20-1 to TRBJ2-1, with D possibly called TRBD1 or TRBD2 (6 bases each). Germline V gives CDR1 DFQATT, CDR2 SNEGSKA (reference sequence). V shed 2 bases and J shed 7 bases, with 15 bases lying between them. The CDR3 sequence is 14 residues long. The CDR3 reads CSARWGASLNEQFF. DNA of the CDR3: TGCAGTGCTAGATGGGGGGCTTCGTTGAATGAGCAGTTCTTC.

The table lists this clonotype with many counts. This chain connects TRBV6-5 to TRBJ1-4, with a weak D call TRBD1 (5 bases). The V end lost 8 bases, the J end lost 7 bases, and 11 bases lay between the germline ends. The CDR3 consists of 12 residues. Looked up from germline, CDR1 is MNHEY and CDR2 is SVGAGI. The CDR3 loop reads CASGGGPEKLFF. The CDR3 DNA is TGTGCCAGCGGGGGGGGACCTGAAAAACTGTTTTTT.

This clonotype was seen repeatedly, ten times or more. This sequence joins TRBV7-8 and TRBJ2-1, with 9 nucleotides matching TRBD2. This CDR3 is built from 15 residues. The V gene's germline CDR1 is SGHVS and CDR2 FQNEAQ. Trimming removed 2 bases from V and 4 bases from J; junction bases left unmatched: 3. The CDR3, as DNA: TGTGCCAGCAGCTTATTTGCGGGGGGGTACAATGAGCAGTTCTTC. Translated, it gives CASSLFAGGYNEQFF.

This clonotype was recorded a few times. The chain recombines TRBV7-2 with TRBJ2-4; TRBD1 might be the D (6 bases). The CDR3 has 15 amino acids. Trimming removed 5 bases from V and 3 bases from J, with 14 bases in between. CDR1 SGHTA and CDR2 FQGNSA come from the germline V gene. The CDR3 loop reads CASSPQGMDKNIQYF. The CDR3 DNA follows: TGTGCCAGCAGCCCACAGGGAATGGACAAAAACATTCAGTACTTC.

The V call is TRBV7-8, the J call TRBJ2-3, with D unresolved. V was pared by 1 base and J by 6 bases, with 8 bases between. The CDR3 is 13 amino acids. Per the germline V gene, CDR1 is SGHVS and CDR2 is FQNEAQ. The CDR3 loop is CASSLVNPDTQYF. The CDR3 nucleotides read TGTGCCAGCAGCTTAGTAAACCCCGATACGCAGTATTTT.

V is TRBV3-1 and J is TRBJ2-6, with D hard to call. The CDR3 loop spans 16 amino acids. Germline V gives CDR1 LGHDT, CDR2 YNNKEL (reference sequence). The V end lost 1 base, the J end lost 0 bases, and 7 bases lay between the germline ends. CDR3: CASSQVVNSGANVLTF. Written as DNA, the CDR3 is TGTGCCAGCAGCCAAGTGGTGAACTCTGGGGCCAACGTCCTGACTTTC.